This is a list of T cell receptor beta chains from one sample in a study of early T cells in non-severe SARS-CoV-2 infection. TCRdb independently ran MiXCR on the 5' RACE reads; one entry per CDR3 protein. The sample carries 98,000 or so distinct CDR3 sequences, around an eighth recorded once. The source material was whole blood. All receptors come from an adult who was a healthcare worker with PCR-confirmed SARS-CoV-2 infection or an uninfected control (not recorded which). Each CDR3 is given with its conserved first and last residue. A D gene is named only where the DNA matches it firmly. Expanded clones are given a class, and other clones once, few, many or no size at all.

CASSPGRNSYEQYF TGTGCCAGCAGCCCCGGACGGAATTCCTACGAGCAGTACTTC TRBV11-3 NA TRBJ2-7 NA 14
CSVLDRGLHEQYF TGCAGCGTTTTGGACAGGGGGCTACACGAGCAGTACTTC TRBV29-1 NA TRBJ2-7 TRBD1 13
CASSALGVGNEQFF TGTGCCAGCTCCGCATTAGGGGTAGGCAATGAGCAGTTCTTC TRBV27 NA TRBJ2-1 NA 14
CASTALGGGYEQYF TGTGCCAGCACCGCACTCGGGGGCGGGTACGAGCAGTACTTC TRBV28 NA TRBJ2-7 NA 14
CASSDGPNQPQHF TGCGCCAGCAGCGACGGGCCTAATCAGCCCCAGCATTTT TRBV10-1 many TRBJ1-5 NA 13
CASSPGPGLGENNEQFF TGTGCCAGCAGCCCCGGACCGGGACTAGGAGAAAATAATGAGCAGTTCTTC TRBV14 few TRBJ2-1 TRBD2 17
CASSRDRVGTGELFF TGTGCCAGCAGTCGTGACAGGGTAGGAACCGGGGAGCTGTTTTTT TRBV12-3/TRBV12-4 NA TRBJ2-2 TRBD1 15
CASSYSRLSLQETQYF TGTGCCAGCAGTTACTCGAGGCTGTCACTACAAGAGACCCAGTACTTC TRBV6-5 many TRBJ2-5 NA 16
CASSLHGGSPQYF TGTGCCAGCAGCTTACACGGCGGATCCCCTCAGTACTTC TRBV7-6 many TRBJ2-4 NA 13
CASSPNLLKYEQYF TGTGCCAGCAGTCCCAACCTCTTAAAATACGAGCAGTACTTC TRBV6-2/TRBV6-3 many TRBJ2-7 NA 14
CASSRGHSSYEQYF TGTGCCAGCAGCCGGGGACACAGCTCCTACGAGCAGTACTTC TRBV11-2 NA TRBJ2-7 NA 14